This T cell receptor beta chain is drawn from a study of PD-L1 blockade in urothelial cancer (TCRdb year 2017). With regard to the full study: Every patient began therapy in 2014 and was given atezolizumab 1,200 mg intravenously every 3 weeks. About 85% of the 29 patients were males with bladder-origin urothelial cancer, and 18 of 29 reported a prior smoking history. An ECOG performance status of 0 or 1 was recorded for the patients, and 0 to 3 prior chemotherapy regimens had been received by the patients. Blood samples were analyzed at two time points: 3 weeks after treatment start (second dose) and 6 weeks after treatment start. Blood samples gave median yields of around 140,000 T cells and over 80,000 unique TCRs, along with a median clonality of about 0.084. An exploratory multi-omic analysis was conducted of the somatic, immune and clinical correlates of response to PD-L1 blockade with atezolizumab in urothelial cancer. TCR sequencing covered pretreatment tumor samples and matched, serially collected peripheral blood taken before and after atezolizumab treatment. Durable clinical benefit was defined as progression-free survival longer than 6 months, and TCR features were also tested against progression-free and overall survival. In the same patients, whole exome sequencing and RNA sequencing of pretreatment tumors were performed in addition to TCR sequencing. Durable clinical benefit was achieved by nine patients but not by the remaining 20. Pretreatment blood TCR-seq was available for around 29 patients, at least one posttreatment blood collection was obtained for around 25 patients, and tumor TCR-seq was available for around 25 patients.

V is cut by 6 bases and J by 6 bases, and the space between the germline ends is 23 bases. Counted from cysteine to phenylalanine, this CDR3 has 16 amino acids. Kept here is only the CDR3 DNA, which spans 48 bases and is read in frame from base 1. CDR1 KGHSH and CDR2 LQKENI were looked up in the germline V gene. The cohort comprised fewer than 35 patients with locally advanced or metastatic urothelial carcinoma treated at Memorial Sloan Kettering on a trial protocol. Peripheral blood mononuclear cells were collected pretreatment and during treatment, with between 1 and 8 total time points per patient. The Qiagen DNeasy Blood extraction kit was used to purify genomic DNA from total PBMCs and tumor samples. PBMCs were collected pretreatment and during treatment, and were isolated and stored as previously described. In regard to this clone: This receptor's antigen is unknown. No base quality values were provided; no much bigger clone lies one nucleotide off.

Synthetic TCR analog templates were spiked into each PCR so that absolute template abundance could be estimated from read counts. TCRbeta CDR3 regions were amplified from genomic DNA with bias-controlled V and J gene primers using the immunoSEQ assay. Sequencing of rearranged TCRbeta segments was performed at approximately 20X coverage. In the authors' own workflow: Sequencing errors were corrected by clustering and CDR3s were annotated against IMGT to assign V, D and J genes. Downstream analyses used only productive TCRbeta rearrangements, leaving out any out-of-frame or stop-codon sequences. Clonality was computed as one minus Shannon entropy normalized by the log of the number of unique productive sequences. Clones differing between time points or between blood and tumor were identified by Fisher's exact test with Benjamini-Hochberg correction at adjusted p below 0.01. TCRdb retrieved this table from immuneACCESS and kept in-frame rearrangements only. Not all clones are present; in checked studies, unresolved V genes account for under half, and no reason is known for the remainder. D and trimming were read from the DNA, whereas the V and J calls and clone size are those reported in that table. Within this sample are some 71,000 clones, with about 88% of them counted one time only. The top ten constitute around 3.5% of the sample.

General study outcomes and caveats: Because the sample size was small (n ≈ 27) and many exploratory analyses were performed, the results are intended to be hypothesis-generating. Among patients with durable benefit, tumor-associated TCR clones showed greater expansion in peripheral blood 3 weeks after treatment started (n ≈ 23, p = 0.022). Improved progression-free and overall survival was associated with having pretreatment peripheral blood TCR clonality below the median.

The V and J segments used are TRBV18 and TRBJ1-2; the D region possibly corresponds to TRBD1 (5 bases align). This receptor was obtained from a man aged 55 to 69 with urothelial cancer. Sequences were derived from PBMCs, sampled around atezolizumab (anti-PD-L1) treatment. For the CDR3, the sequence is CASSQREAGTGDGYTF. The sequenced DNA is TGTGCCAGCTCTCAACGGGAAGCCGGGACGGGGGATGGCTACACCTTC.